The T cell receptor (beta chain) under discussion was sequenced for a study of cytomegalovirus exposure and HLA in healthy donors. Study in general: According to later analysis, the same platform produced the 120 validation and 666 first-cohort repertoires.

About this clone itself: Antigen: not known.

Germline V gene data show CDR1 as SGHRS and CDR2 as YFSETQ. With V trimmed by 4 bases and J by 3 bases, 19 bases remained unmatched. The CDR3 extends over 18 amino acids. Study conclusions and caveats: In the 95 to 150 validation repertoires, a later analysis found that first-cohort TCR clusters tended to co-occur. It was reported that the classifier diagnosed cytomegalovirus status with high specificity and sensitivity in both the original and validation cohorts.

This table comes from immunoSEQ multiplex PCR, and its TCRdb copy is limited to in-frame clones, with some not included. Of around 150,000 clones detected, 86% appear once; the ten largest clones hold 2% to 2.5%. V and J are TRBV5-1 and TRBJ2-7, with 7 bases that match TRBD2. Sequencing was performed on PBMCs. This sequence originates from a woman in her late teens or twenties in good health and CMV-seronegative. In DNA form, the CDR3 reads TGCGCCAGCAGCCCTTTACCTGGGGAGGGTCCAGGAGACTACGAGCAGTACTTC. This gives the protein CASSPLPGEGPGDYEQYF.